This T cell receptor (beta chain) originates from a study of T cell responses to AZD1222 COVID-19 vaccine. Study-wide results and limits: The donors showed a predominance of white British ancestry and of females, with possible underestimation of clonal diversity. Compared with day 0, the breadth and depth of the Spike-specific TCR repertoire rose significantly after two doses of AZD1222. Unmutated variant regions reportedly attract nearly half of all spike-specific TCRs.

A remark on this clone: Its target is not known.

The protocol was immunoSEQ multiplex PCR, while the TCRdb copy is restricted to in-frame clones and leaves out a portion. Here the sample spans around 130,000 clones, 80% to 90% being singletons. Second-dose timings of about 4 or about 12 weeks were pooled. This CDR3 region has 16 residues. Germline values: CDR1 SNHLY, CDR2 FYNNEI. V was pared by 4 bases and J by 4 bases, with 12 bases of the junction left unmatched. Sequenced here: peripheral blood, sampled 28 days after the second AZD1222 dose. The chain uses TRBV2 and TRBJ2-5; TRBD2 matches at 7 bases. This TCR came from an adult who received the AZD1222 COVID-19 vaccine. The chain's CDR3 is CASSARILAKRETQYF. The CDR3 coding sequence is TGTGCCAGCAGTGCACGTATACTAGCGAAGAGAGAGACCCAGTACTTC.